The T cell receptor beta chain described here comes from a study of regulatory T cells in long-lasting Graves disease. Time point meaning: newly diagnosed GD, antithyroid drugs for less than 3 months. There was RNA extracted from PBMCs, and the TCR library was made from it. Patients were enrolled at an endocrinology department in Xi'an, China. V lost 6 bases and J lost 6, with 22 bases in between. CDR1 and CDR2 from the germline V gene are SGHNT and YYREEE (reference sequence). This CDR3 has 16 amino acids. Through Arm-PCR of CDR3 regions and iRepertoire HTBI primers, TCR beta libraries were built. Original handling: Identified segments across samples numbered approximately 60 TRBV and around 13 TRBJ. TCRdb re-derived calls from the multiplex PCR reads in MiXCR, one entry per CDR3 protein. The V and J calls and clone size are TCRdb's, not the authors'. The data show around 450,000 distinct CDR3 sequences, about 17% seen once.

This clonotype was counted only a few times. Another study also made use of these data, one on T cells in Graves' hyperthyroidism and ophthalmopathy. As that report states: Model-based prediction identified ophthalmopathy a median approximately 6.2 months prior to its onset.

The sample here was peripheral blood mononuclear cells (PBMCs), taken at new diagnosis, from a patient treated with antithyroid drugs. V gene TRBV5-4 combines with J gene TRBJ2-1, with D possibly TRBD2 on 6 matching bases. This TCR was recovered from a man between 40 and 49 years old with Graves disease. The CDR3 loop reads CASTPGGLALLNEQFF. CDR3 bases: TGTGCCAGCACCCCCGGGGGTCTAGCGTTGCTCAATGAGCAGTTCTTC.